These T cell receptor beta chains were read from a single sample in a study of blood T cell repertoires in COVID-19. Some clones are missing from TCRdb's copy, which holds only in-frame ones; the method was immunoSEQ multiplex PCR. The repertoire includes some 93,000 clones, approximately 86% of them detected once, and less than 9% sits in the top ten. The sequenced material came from peripheral blood. All receptors come from a man between 60 and 75 years old with acute or convalescent COVID-19. The CDR3 runs from the conserved cysteine through the conserved F or W. D genes are given only for firm matches. The size of a clone is reported for some rows only, either as once, few or many, or as a class for expanded clones.

clone_size,v_call,j_call,d_call,cdr3_nt,cdr3_aa
NA,TRBV3-1/TRBV3-2,TRBJ1-2,NA,TGTGCCAGCAGCCAAGATCAGGGGAAGGAAGATTTTGGCTACACCTTC,CASSQDQGKEDFGYTF
NA,TRBV19,TRBJ2-2,TRBD1,TGTGCCAGTAGTATAAGGGGGCCCGGGGAGCTGTTTTTT,CASSIRGPGELFF
once,TRBV29-1,TRBJ1-2,NA,TGCAGCGTTGAAGCGGTCTATGGCTACACCTTC,CSVEAVYGYTF
NA,TRBV6-2/TRBV6-3,TRBJ1-1,NA,TGTGCCAGCAGTTATACGACAGTGAACACTGAAGCTTTCTTT,CASSYTTVNTEAFF
NA,TRBV3-1/TRBV3-2,TRBJ2-7,NA,TGTGCCAGCAGCCGGATTGGGACACAGGGCTTGGAGCAGTACTTC,CASSRIGTQGLEQYF
NA,TRBV6-5,TRBJ1-2,NA,TGTGCCAGCAGTTACTCGGGTCTGGAGCGTGGCTACACCTTC,CASSYSGLERGYTF
NA,TRBV14,TRBJ1-1,NA,TGTGCCAGCAGCCAAGAATTGATCCCCCGGGACACCACTGAAGCTTTCTTT,CASSQELIPRDTTEAFF
NA,TRBV6-2/TRBV6-3,TRBJ2-7,NA,TGTGCCAGCAGTTTACAAAGCTACGAGCAGTACTTC,CASSLQSYEQYF
NA,TRBV9,TRBJ2-2,TRBD1,TGTGCCAGCAGCGTAGCCCCGGGACAGGGGGGGAACACCGGGGAGCTGTTTTTT,CASSVAPGQGGNTGELFF
NA,TRBV5-4,TRBJ1-2,NA,TGTGCCAGCAGATTCAGTCAACTAACTATTTCTGGCTACACCTTC,CASRFSQLTISGYTF
NA,TRBV29-1,TRBJ2-5,NA,TGCAGCGTTGCCCCAGGGATCCAAGAGACCCAGTACTTC,CSVAPGIQETQYF
NA,TRBV18,TRBJ2-1,NA,TGTGCCAGCTCACGAGAACTAAGGAGCTCCTACAATGAGCAGTTCTTC,CASSRELRSSYNEQFF
NA,TRBV7-9,TRBJ1-1,NA,TGTGCCAGCAGCCAGGATTTCACTGAAGCTTTCTTT,CASSQDFTEAFF
NA,TRBV24-1,TRBJ2-2,NA,TGTGCCACCAGTGATATCAGGGGTCCGAACACCGGGGAGCTGTTTTTT,CATSDIRGPNTGELFF
NA,TRBV19,TRBJ2-5,TRBD1,TGTGCCAGTAGGCCGGCAGGGACAGATCAAGAGACCCAGTACTTC,CASRPAGTDQETQYF
NA,TRBV11-2,TRBJ1-1,TRBD1,TGTGCCAGCAGCTTGGAGGGCAGGGGGTGGACTGAAGCTTTCTTT,CASSLEGRGWTEAFF
NA,TRBV19,TRBJ2-7,NA,TGTGCCAGTAGTGCAGGCCTCTACGAGCAGTACTTC,CASSAGLYEQYF
NA,TRBV9,TRBJ1-5,NA,TGTGCCAGCAGCCCCCACATAAGCAATCAGCCCCAGCATTTT,CASSPHISNQPQHF
NA,TRBV19,TRBJ2-1,TRBD1,TGTGCCAGTAGAATGACAGGGGGCCGAATCTCCTACAATGAGCAGTTCTTC,CASRMTGGRISYNEQFF
NA,TRBV5-1,TRBJ2-5,TRBD2,TGCGCCAGCAGCCCGACTAGCGGGAAAGAGACCCAGTACTTC,CASSPTSGKETQYF
NA,TRBV6-6,TRBJ1-5,TRBD1,TGTGCCAGCAGTACAGGGGTCATCAATCAGCCCCAGCATTTT,CASSTGVINQPQHF
NA,TRBV2,TRBJ1-1,TRBD1,TGTGCCAGCGGAAGACAGGGGAGTTCGCCCGAAGCTTTCTTT,CASGRQGSSPEAFF
NA,TRBV24-1,TRBJ2-1,NA,TGTGCCACCAGTGATACTGGACACGGCAATGAGCAGTTCTTC,CATSDTGHGNEQFF
few,TRBV11-2,TRBJ2-7,NA,TGTGCCAGCAGCTGGCCGCGGGGAGAGCAGTACTTC,CASSWPRGEQYF
once,TRBV30,TRBJ1-6,NA,TGTGCCTGGAGTGTAAACACCATTGACTCCTATAATTCACCCCTCCACTTT,CAWSVNTIDSYNSPLHF
NA,TRBV5-4,TRBJ2-3,NA,TGTGCCAGCAGCTTGGACATTTCTGATACGCAGTATTTT,CASSLDISDTQYF
NA,TRBV6-6,TRBJ1-5,TRBD1,TGTGCCAGCAGTTTAAGTACAGGGGGTGTTCCGCCCCAGCATTTT,CASSLSTGGVPPQHF
NA,TRBV15,TRBJ2-1,NA,TGTGCCACCAGCTATGGACTGAGCTCCTACAATGAGCAGTTCTTC,CATSYGLSSYNEQFF
NA,TRBV19,TRBJ1-2,NA,TGTGCCAGTAGTATGTCCCGGGTGAACGGCTACACCTTC,CASSMSRVNGYTF
NA,TRBV4-3,TRBJ1-1,NA,TGCGCCAGCAGCCAAGATGGAGGGAGGCGGACTGAAGCTTTCTTT,CASSQDGGRRTEAFF
NA,TRBV19,TRBJ2-1,TRBD2,TGTGCCAGTAGTATAGGGACTAGCGTTTACAATGAGCAGTTCTTC,CASSIGTSVYNEQFF
NA,TRBV9,TRBJ2-7,NA,TGTGCCAGCAGCGCCCTCGGGAGCTCCTACGAGCAGTACTTC,CASSALGSSYEQYF
NA,TRBV5-1,TRBJ2-2,NA,TGCGCCAGCAGCTTGGAACTGCGAGACACCGGGGAGCTGTTTTTT,CASSLELRDTGELFF
NA,TRBV5-1,TRBJ2-2,TRBD2,TGCGCCAGCAGCTTGTGGCTAGCGGGGGGAACCGGGGAGCTGTTTTTT,CASSLWLAGGTGELFF
NA,TRBV30,TRBJ1-1,NA,TGTGCCTGGATAGGGGTTAACACTGAAGCTTTCTTT,CAWIGVNTEAFF
once,TRBV7-2,TRBJ1-4,NA,TGTGCCAGCAGCTTAGAATCAGGATCCGGCGAAAAACTGTTTTTT,CASSLESGSGEKLFF
NA,TRBV19,TRBJ2-2,TRBD2,TGTGCCAGTAGTACCCCTAGCGGGAAAAAAACCGGGGAGCTGTTTTTT,CASSTPSGKKTGELFF
NA,TRBV7-6,TRBJ1-3,NA,TGTGCCAGCAGCTTAGTAGCGAGCTCTGGAAACACCATATATTTT,CASSLVASSGNTIYF
NA,TRBV7-3,TRBJ2-2,TRBD1,TGTGCCAGCAGGCCCGGGACAGGACTTCGAAGGACCGGGGAGCTGTTTTTT,CASRPGTGLRRTGELFF
once,TRBV11-3,TRBJ1-1,TRBD1,TGTGCCAGCAGCCTGGGGGACAGGAACACTGAAGCTTTCTTT,CASSLGDRNTEAFF
NA,TRBV6-5,TRBJ2-1,NA,TGTGCCAGCAGTTACTCGGCCGGGGAGGTAATTAATGAGCAGTTCTTC,CASSYSAGEVINEQFF
once,TRBV6-2/TRBV6-3,TRBJ1-5,NA,TGTGCCAGCAGTTGGTCAGGGGCCAATCAGCCCCAGCATTTT,CASSWSGANQPQHF
NA,TRBV19,TRBJ2-1,NA,TGTGCCAGTAGTAGCCGAGCTGGTCTCTTCTTC,CASSSRAGLFF
few,TRBV29-1,TRBJ2-6,TRBD1,TGCAGCGGACCGGGACAGGGGCTCCCTGGGGCCAACGTCCTGACTTTC,CSGPGQGLPGANVLTF
NA,TRBV6-5,TRBJ2-7,NA,TGTGCCAGCAGATACCTTGCCGGCTACGAGCAGTACTTC,CASRYLAGYEQYF
NA,TRBV5-6,TRBJ1-1,NA,TGTGCCAGCAGCTTGGCCCTCCCGGGGAGGGGCACTGAAGCTTTCTTT,CASSLALPGRGTEAFF
NA,TRBV7-2,TRBJ2-1,NA,TGTGCCAGCAGCCCTCTCGGCAGGGGACATGAGCAGTTCTTC,CASSPLGRGHEQFF
NA,TRBV7-3,TRBJ2-1,TRBD1,TGTGCCAGCAGCCCCCCGGGACAGGGTAAAAATGAGCAGTTCTTC,CASSPPGQGKNEQFF
NA,TRBV5-1,TRBJ2-3,TRBD2,TGCGCCAGCAGCTTGATAGCGGGGGGACTTGGCACAGATACGCAGTATTTT,CASSLIAGGLGTDTQYF
NA,TRBV12-3/TRBV12-4,TRBJ2-1,NA,TGTGCCAGCAGTTTACTCCACAGGGATGAGCAGTTCTTC,CASSLLHRDEQFF
NA,TRBV6-5,TRBJ2-2,TRBD1,TGTGCCAGCACAGGGGGCACCGGGGAGCTGTTTTTT,CASTGGTGELFF
NA,TRBV7-2,TRBJ2-2,NA,TGTGCCAGCAGCTTACAGGGGACGAACACCGGGGAGCTGTTTTTT,CASSLQGTNTGELFF
NA,TRBV5-1,TRBJ1-6,NA,TGCGCCAGCAGCTCCTGGGCAGGGTATAATTCACCCCTCCACTTT,CASSSWAGYNSPLHF
NA,TRBV6-5,TRBJ2-2,NA,TGTGCCAGCAGTTACCAGGGGACCACCGGGGAGCTGTTTTTT,CASSYQGTTGELFF
NA,TRBV5-1,TRBJ2-7,TRBD2,TGCGCCAGCAGCTTGGCCGGGACTAGGTCCGACGAGCAGTACTTC,CASSLAGTRSDEQYF
NA,TRBV6-2/TRBV6-3,TRBJ1-3,TRBD1,TGTGCCAGCAGTCTACATGACAGGGGAGCTGGAAACACCATATATTTT,CASSLHDRGAGNTIYF
NA,TRBV19,TRBJ2-1,TRBD2,TGTGCCAGTAGTGGGACTAGGACCAACAATGAGCAGTTCTTC,CASSGTRTNNEQFF
NA,TRBV5-1,TRBJ1-1,TRBD1,TGCGCCAGCAGCTTGGGGACAGGGTATGAAGCTTTCTTT,CASSLGTGYEAFF